These 17 T cell receptor beta chains originate from one sample sequenced in a study of blood T cell repertoires in COVID-19. Sequencing used immunoSEQ multiplex PCR; TCRdb keeps in-frame clones, though not all of them. The sample holds 200,000 to 300,000 clones, approximately 87% seen once. The sequencing sample was made of peripheral blood. These receptor sequences come from a middle-aged woman who had recovered from COVID-19.

The gene calls are TRBV25-1 and TRBJ2-7; 10 bases line up with TRBD2. CDR1 and CDR2 from the germline V gene are MGHDK and SYGVNS. Losses at the gene ends were 7 bases for V and 6 bases for J; bases not matched to a gene: 9. CDR3 length: 14 residues. In nucleotides, the CDR3 is TGTGCCAGCACCCTACAGGCTAGCGGGGGCGAGCAGTACTTC. This sequence encodes CASTLQASGGEQYF.

The V gene is TRBV7-9, the J gene TRBJ2-7, with TRBD1 matching 9 bases. The junction had 6 bases not matched to a gene; V was cut back by 6 bases and J by 0 bases. The CDR3 spans 15 residues. Germline-derived CDR1 and CDR2 are SEHNR and FQNEAQ (reference sequence). The CDR3, as DNA: TGTGCCAGCAGAGGGTGGACAGGGGCCTCCTACGAGCAGTACTTC. Its protein is CASRGWTGASYEQYF.

This clone was found a few times. CDR3 sequence (DNA): TGTGCCAGCAGTTACGGCAGGTCCAATCAGCCCCAGCATTTT. Residues: CASSYGRSNQPQHF. V usage is TRBV6-6 and J usage is TRBJ1-5, with D uncertain. The germline V and J ends were trimmed by 2 bases and 3 bases, with 8 bases remaining between them. Germline V lookup: CDR1 MNHNY, CDR2 SVGAGI (reference sequence). The CDR3 covers 14 residues.

The V gene is TRBV6-1, the J gene TRBJ1-2; D might be TRBD1 (6 bases). The CDR3 runs to 13 residues. CDR1 and CDR2 from the germline V gene are MNHNS and SASEGT. Trimming removed 0 bases at V and 8 bases at J, with 10 bases between. Here the CDR3 DNA reads TGTGCCAGCAGTGAAGCTTGGACAGCAGGCTACACCTTC. Its protein product is CASSEAWTAGYTF.

The chain couples TRBV19 to TRBJ2-1; 9 positions match TRBD1. The CDR3 spans 15 residues. Unmatched junction bases numbered 10, after V lost 3 bases and J lost 10 bases. Germline lookup yields CDR1 LNHDA and CDR2 SQIVND (reference sequence). The CDR3 DNA follows: TGTGCCAGTAGTATCCGGGGACAGGGAGGGTCCGAGCAGTTCTTC. It is translated as CASSIRGQGGSEQFF.

The V call is TRBV10-3, the J call TRBJ2-7; no clear D. The CDR3 spans 11 residues. Trimming removed 0 bases from V and 7 bases from J, with 4 bases in between. The germline CDR1 and CDR2 sequences are ENHRY and SYGVKD. The CDR3 bases are TGTGCCATCAGTGAGTCAGAGGAGCAGTACTTC. This translates into CAISESEEQYF.

The CDR3 coding sequence is TGTGCCAGCAGCCCAATCTGGGAGACGAAGTATGGCTACACCTTC. The encoded protein is CASSPIWETKYGYTF. J is TRBJ1-2 and V is TRBV14; D gene unclear. This CDR3 has 15 amino acids. CDR1 and CDR2 from the germline V gene are SGHDN and FVKESK. Trimming removed 4 bases from V and 5 bases from J, with 17 bases in between.

Regarding this clone: Additional DNA sequences in this sample encode the identical CDR3. The chain has TRBV9 and TRBJ1-4, with D uncertain. Germline V lookup: CDR1 SGDLS, CDR2 YYNGEE. The CDR3 extends over 13 amino acids. With 0 bases removed from V and 5 bases from J, the gap between germline ends came to 5 bases. The CDR3 protein is CASSVDQNEKLFF. CDR3 DNA: TGTGCCAGCAGCGTAGACCAGAATGAAAAACTGTTTTTT. Full variable domain (missing parts from reference TRBV9 and TRBJ1-4): DSGVTQTPKHLITATGQRVTLRCSPRSGDLSVYWYQQSLDQGLQFLIQYYNGEERAKGNILERFSAQQFPDLHSELNLSSLELGDSALYFCASSVDQNEKLFFGSGTQLSVL.

A single count supports this clone. The J gene is TRBJ1-3, the V gene TRBV18; no definite D call. The CDR3 extends over 17 amino acids. Germline V gene lookup returns CDR1 KGHSH and CDR2 LQKENI. V gave up 2 bases and J gave up 4 bases, with 18 bases separating them. This CDR3 is CASSPSPAAGGGNTIYF. The CDR3 bases are TGTGCCAGCTCACCAAGTCCCGCGGCTGGAGGAGGAAACACCATATATTTT. The whole variable domain, filled in from reference TRBV18 and TRBJ1-3, reads NAGVMQNPRHLVRRRGQEARLRCSPMKGHSHVYWYRQLPEEGLKFMVYLQKENIIDESGMPKERFSAEFPKEGPSILRIQQVVRGDSAAYFCASSPSPAAGGGNTIYFGEGSWLTVV.

The rearrangement joins TRBV13 to TRBJ1-3; D perhaps matches TRBD1 (5 bases). The germline V gene encodes CDR1 PRHDT and CDR2 FYEKMQ (reference sequence). The CDR3 totals 15 residues. Trimming took off 0 bases at V and 2 bases at J, with 8 bases between the two ends. DNA of the CDR3: TGTGCCAGCAGCTTAGGACCCAGGGCTGGAAACACCATATATTTT. Its protein is CASSLGPRAGNTIYF.

V usage is TRBV15 and J usage is TRBJ2-3, with 8 bases lining up with TRBD2. The germline gives CDR1 LNHNV, CDR2 YYDKDF (reference sequence). The ends lost 2 bases at V and 1 base at J; junction bases unmatched: 8. The CDR3 is made up of 17 amino acids. The CDR3: CATSRPGLAGGTDTQYF. Here the CDR3 DNA reads TGTGCCACCAGCAGACCCGGACTAGCTGGGGGCACAGATACGCAGTATTTT.

This chain links TRBV18 with TRBJ2-7; 9 positions agree with TRBD1. The germline CDR1 and CDR2 sequences are KGHSH and LQKENI. J was trimmed by 5 bases and V by 4 bases; bases with no gene match: 6. The CDR3 consists of 14 residues. CDR3 DNA: TGTGCCAGCTCACGTGGACAGGGGCACGACGAGCAGTACTTC. Amino acids: CASSRGQGHDEQYF.

V and J are TRBV18 and TRBJ1-1; possibly TRBD1 for D (6 bases). This CDR3 is 13 amino acids long. In germline, CDR1 is KGHSH, CDR2 LQKENI. The V end lost 4 bases, the J end lost 3 bases, and 9 bases lay between the germline ends. The CDR3 DNA follows: TGTGCCAGCTCACAGTCAGGGGACACTGAAGCTTTCTTT. Residues: CASSQSGDTEAFF. The full variable domain, completed using reference TRBV18 and TRBJ1-1, is NAGVMQNPRHLVRRRGQEARLRCSPMKGHSHVYWYRQLPEEGLKFMVYLQKENIIDESGMPKERFSAEFPKEGPSILRIQQVVRGDSAAYFCASSQSGDTEAFFGQGTRLTVV.

CDR3: CASINEDSFNSPLHF. The CDR3 nucleotides read TGTGCCAGCATCAACGAGGACAGCTTTAATTCACCCCTCCACTTT. The rearrangement joins TRBV21-1 to TRBJ1-6; TRBD1, the table's D call, was not compared with the DNA. TRBV21-1 is a listed pseudogene. This CDR3 contains 15 residues.

The V gene is TRBV7-9, the J gene TRBJ2-2; a possible D gene is TRBD1 (5 bases). Trimming cost V 5 bases and J 5 bases, with 9 bases left between them. The CDR3 is made up of 13 amino acids. CDR1 is SEHNR, CDR2 FQNEAQ, per germline (reference sequence). The CDR3 DNA is TGTGCCAGCAGCCCGACAGTTACCGGGGAGCTGTTTTTT. This codes for CASSPTVTGELFF.

CDR3 amino acids: CASSERGRGSEQYF. In nucleotides, the CDR3 is TGTGCCAGCAGCGAACGGGGCAGGGGGAGCGAGCAGTACTTC. The chain has TRBV2 and TRBJ2-7; 7 bases are a match to TRBD1. Unmatched junction bases numbered 11, after V lost 6 bases and J lost 6 bases. There are 14 residues in the CDR3. CDR1 and CDR2 from the germline V gene are SNHLY and FYNNEI.

The J gene is TRBJ2-7, the V gene TRBV21-1; TRBD1, the D gene given by the table, was not confirmed from the DNA. TRBV21-1 is noted as a pseudogene. This CDR3 has 13 amino acids. Here the CDR3 DNA reads TGTGCCAGCAGGGACAGGGATGCCTACGAGCAGTACTTC. Translation gives CASRDRDAYEQYF.